The 8 T cell receptor beta chains reported below all come from one sample, sequenced in a study of CD8+ T cells in alopecia areata. Isolated RNA was reverse transcribed into cDNA used as the sequencing template. TCRdb's table, derived via immunoSEQ multiplex PCR, lists solely in-frame clones and lacks some. The sample contains 7,000 to 7,500 clones, approximately 60% of which appear only once. The study team obtained lesional scalp punch biopsies and peripheral blood from alopecia areata patients. The specimen comprised skin, sampled at week 0. These receptors originate from a human donor with alopecia areata.

V and J are TRBV7-2 and TRBJ1-5; D is unresolved. The V end was cut by 3 bases, the J end by 7 bases, with 13 bases between. Per germline, CDR1 SGHTA and CDR2 FQGNSA. This CDR3 contains 14 residues. As DNA, the CDR3 is TGTGCCAGCAGCTTGGATGCGCGAAAGCAGCCCCAGCATTTT. Its protein is CASSLDARKQPQHF.

The CDR3 bases are TGTGCCAGTAGAAGAGGTCAGGCCACCGGGGAGCTGTTTTTT. Translation gives CASRRGQATGELFF. J is TRBJ2-2 and V is TRBV19, with D hard to call. V was trimmed by 6 bases and J by 4 bases, leaving 12 bases between them. This CDR3 spans 14 amino acids. Germline V lookup: CDR1 LNHDA, CDR2 SQIVND (reference sequence).

V is TRBV27 and J is TRBJ2-1; TRBD2 might be the D (7 bases). The V and J ends lost 2 bases and 3 bases respectively, with 11 bases between them. Germline loops: CDR1 MNHEY, CDR2 SMNVEV (reference sequence). The CDR3 length is 15 residues. CDR3 in amino acids: CASSLTGGLYNEQFF. Written as DNA, the CDR3 is TGTGCCAGCAGTTTAACCGGGGGGCTCTACAATGAGCAGTTCTTC.

This rearrangement joins TRBV19 to TRBJ2-7; 8 bases are a match to TRBD1. CDR3 size: 14 residues. The trim removed 5 bases at V and 2 bases at J, leaving 5 bases unmatched. Germline CDR1 LNHDA, CDR2 SQIVND (reference sequence). The DNA for the CDR3 is TGTGCCAGTAGTCCAGGGACAGGACCCTACGAGCAGTACTTC. Its protein is CASSPGTGPYEQYF.

The chain combines TRBV30 with TRBJ2-2; 11 bases agree with TRBD2. V gave up 6 bases and J gave up 4 bases; unmatched junction bases: 1. Germline V gene sequence: CDR1 GTSNPN, CDR2 SVGIG (reference sequence). The CDR3 has 13 amino acids. CDR3 in DNA: TGTGCCTGCGGGACTAGCGGCACCGGGGAGCTGTTTTTT. It translates to CACGTSGTGELFF.

This chain connects TRBV30 to TRBJ1-4; D is uncertain. Germline CDR1 and CDR2: GTSNPN and SVGIG (reference sequence). The CDR3 runs 13 residues. The V and J ends lost 3 bases and 0 bases respectively, with 5 bases between them. The CDR3 spells CAWRTTTNEKLFF. The CDR3 coding sequence is TGTGCCTGGAGGACAACAACTAATGAAAAACTGTTTTTT.

The chain links TRBV6-5 to TRBJ2-4; tentatively, D is TRBD2 (5 bases). Trimming shortened V by 5 bases and J by 3 bases, and 8 bases separated the two germline ends. The CDR3 is 13 residues long. Germline CDR1 reads MNHEY; CDR2 reads SVGAGI. CDR3 DNA: TGTGCCAGCAGTGGACGGGACAAAAACATTCAGTACTTC. Encoded protein: CASSGRDKNIQYF.

V is TRBV7-9 and J is TRBJ2-5; the D is unclear. The germline V and J ends were trimmed by 1 base and 4 bases, with 4 bases remaining between them. Germline V gene lookup returns CDR1 SEHNR and CDR2 FQNEAQ (reference sequence). The CDR3 runs 12 residues. This chain's CDR3 is CASSLVGETQYF. For the CDR3, the DNA is TGTGCCAGCAGCTTAGTGGGAGAGACCCAGTACTTC.